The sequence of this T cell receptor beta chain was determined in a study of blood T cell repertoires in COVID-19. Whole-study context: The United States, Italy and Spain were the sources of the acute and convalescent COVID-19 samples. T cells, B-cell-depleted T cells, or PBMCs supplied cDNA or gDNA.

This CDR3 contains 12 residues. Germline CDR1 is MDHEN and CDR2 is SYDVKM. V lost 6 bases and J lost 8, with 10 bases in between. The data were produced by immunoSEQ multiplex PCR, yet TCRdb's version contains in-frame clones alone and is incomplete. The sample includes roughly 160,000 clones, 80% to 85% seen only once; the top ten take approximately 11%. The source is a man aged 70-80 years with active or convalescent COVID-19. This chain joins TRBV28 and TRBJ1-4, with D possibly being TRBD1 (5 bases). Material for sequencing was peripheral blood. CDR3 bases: TGTGCCAGCAGGGGGGGACTCGAAAAACTGTTTTTT. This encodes CASRGGLEKLFF.